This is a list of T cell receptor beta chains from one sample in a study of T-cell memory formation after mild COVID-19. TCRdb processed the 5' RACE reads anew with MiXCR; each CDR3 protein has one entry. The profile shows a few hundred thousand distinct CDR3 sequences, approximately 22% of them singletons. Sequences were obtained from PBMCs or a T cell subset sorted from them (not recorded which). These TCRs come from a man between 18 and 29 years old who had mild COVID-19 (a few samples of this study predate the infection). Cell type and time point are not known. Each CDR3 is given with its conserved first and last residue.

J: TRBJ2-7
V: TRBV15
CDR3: CATSRDRAEQYF

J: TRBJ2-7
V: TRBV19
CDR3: CASSGQGTYEQYF

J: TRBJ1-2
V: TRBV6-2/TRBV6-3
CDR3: CASSRSGTHYGYTF

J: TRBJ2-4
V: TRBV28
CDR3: CASSMRGRAKNIQYF

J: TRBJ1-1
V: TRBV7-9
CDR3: CASSYRRGNTEAFF

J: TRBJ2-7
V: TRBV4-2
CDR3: CASSQDGRKGVPQEQYF

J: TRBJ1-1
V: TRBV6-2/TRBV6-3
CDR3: CASSPAWGTEAFF

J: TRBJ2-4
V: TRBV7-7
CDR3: CASSFGTGDIQYF

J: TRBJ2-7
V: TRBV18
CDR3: CASSLGLAREYEQYF

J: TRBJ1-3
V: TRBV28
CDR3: CASSPGGGNRDTIYF

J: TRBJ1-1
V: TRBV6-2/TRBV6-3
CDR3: CHPHPPGRDKAFF

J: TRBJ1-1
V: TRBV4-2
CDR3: CASSLSGASEAFF

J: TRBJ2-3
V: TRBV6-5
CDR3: CASSYRGGQDTQYF

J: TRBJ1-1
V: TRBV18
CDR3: CASSTGSAVEAFF